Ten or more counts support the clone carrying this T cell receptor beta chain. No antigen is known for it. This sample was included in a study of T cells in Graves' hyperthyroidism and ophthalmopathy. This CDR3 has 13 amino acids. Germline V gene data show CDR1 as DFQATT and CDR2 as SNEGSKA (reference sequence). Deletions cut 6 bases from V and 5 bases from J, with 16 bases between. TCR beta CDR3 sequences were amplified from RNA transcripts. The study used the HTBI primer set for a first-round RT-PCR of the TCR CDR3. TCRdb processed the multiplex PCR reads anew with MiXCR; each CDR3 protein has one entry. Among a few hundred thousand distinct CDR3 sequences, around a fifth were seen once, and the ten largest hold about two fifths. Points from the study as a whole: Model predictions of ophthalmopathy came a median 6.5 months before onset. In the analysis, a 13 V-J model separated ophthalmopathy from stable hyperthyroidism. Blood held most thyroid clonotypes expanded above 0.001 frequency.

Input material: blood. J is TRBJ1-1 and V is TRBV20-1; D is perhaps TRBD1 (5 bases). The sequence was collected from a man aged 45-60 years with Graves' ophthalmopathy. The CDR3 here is CSAALGVRTEAFF. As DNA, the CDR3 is TGCAGTGCCGCACTAGGGGTGAGAACTGAAGCTTTCTTT.